This entry concerns a single T cell receptor (beta chain). The sample originates from a study of T cell changes during pregnancy in multiple sclerosis. Assay used: immunoSEQ multiplex PCR; TCRdb lists only in-frame clones, some missing. The repertoire has around 61,000 clones, 80% to 90% of them found once; the top ten carry approximately 5.3%. Sequencing used peripheral blood from another person, used as feeder cells. This TCR came from a human donor whose cells served as feeder cells for cultures in a pregnancy study.

In DNA form, the CDR3 reads TGTGCCAGCAGCTCTGCTAGCGGGATCGGACCCAGCTACAATGAGCAGTTCTTC. Translation gives CASSSASGIGPSYNEQFF. V gene TRBV7-2 combines with J gene TRBJ2-7; 9 bases agree with TRBD2. TRBJ2-1 explains the end of the DNA better; the J call may be wrong. This CDR3 is built from 18 residues. Germline-derived CDR1 and CDR2 are SGHTA and FQGNSA.